This T cell receptor (beta chain) was documented in a study of T cells in localized non-small cell lung cancer. General study findings and limits: Paired adjacent lung recovered a median around 60 of the top 100 tumor clones.

TCRdb's copy holds only in-frame clones and misses some; the assay was immunoSEQ multiplex PCR. The sample lists around 36,000 clones, roughly 77% occurring once. Comment on this clone: Its cognate antigen is unknown.

The CDR3 contains 15 residues. In germline, CDR1 is MNHEY, CDR2 SMNVEV (reference sequence). The germline V and J ends were trimmed by 2 bases and 0 bases, with 8 bases remaining between them. The material sequenced was PBMCs, taken before any cancer treatment. The chain is built from TRBV27 and TRBJ1-5; D is uncertain. The clonotype was recovered from a woman aged 40 to 75 with stage II squamous cell lung carcinoma. CDR3 in amino acids: CASSLEGYSNQPQHF. The CDR3, as DNA: TGTGCCAGCAGTTTAGAGGGTTATAGCAATCAGCCCCAGCATTTT.